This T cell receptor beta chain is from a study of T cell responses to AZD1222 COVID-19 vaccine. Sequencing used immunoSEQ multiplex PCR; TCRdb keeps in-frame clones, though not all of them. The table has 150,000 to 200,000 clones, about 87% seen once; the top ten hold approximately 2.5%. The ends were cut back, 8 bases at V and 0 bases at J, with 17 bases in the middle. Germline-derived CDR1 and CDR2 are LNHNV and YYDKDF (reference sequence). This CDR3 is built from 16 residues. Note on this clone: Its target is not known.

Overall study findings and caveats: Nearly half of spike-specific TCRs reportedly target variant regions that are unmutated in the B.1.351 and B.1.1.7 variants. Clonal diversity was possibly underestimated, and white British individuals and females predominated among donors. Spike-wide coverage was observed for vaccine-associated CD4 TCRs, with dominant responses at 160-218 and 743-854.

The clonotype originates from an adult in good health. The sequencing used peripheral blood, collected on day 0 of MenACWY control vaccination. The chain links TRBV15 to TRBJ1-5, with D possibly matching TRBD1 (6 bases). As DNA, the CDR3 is TGTGCCACCTCTCCCGGACAGCATTCTAGCAATCAGCCCCAGCATTTT. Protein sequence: CATSPGQHSSNQPQHF.